The 13 T cell receptor beta chains given below trace back to one sample, sequenced in a study of T cells in Graves' hyperthyroidism and ophthalmopathy. TCR beta CDR3 region amplification was performed from RNA transcripts. TCR CDR3 regions were first amplified by RT-PCR with HTBI primers. TCRdb re-called the multiplex PCR reads with MiXCR, one entry per CDR3 protein. This table holds about 420,000 distinct CDR3 sequences, 15% to 17% found once. The source material was blood. The receptors stem from a woman aged 18-30 years with Graves' hyperthyroidism.

This clonotype was counted ten times or more. The rearrangement joins TRBV27 to TRBJ1-5; TRBD1 aligns across 9 bases. The V gene's germline CDR1 is MNHEY and CDR2 SMNVEV (reference sequence). This CDR3 spans 16 amino acids. V lost 5 bases and J lost 6; bases outside the gene matches: 11. The CDR3 spells CASSPSVGQGRQPQHF. Here the CDR3 DNA reads TGTGCCAGCAGTCCCTCCGTGGGACAGGGACGTCAGCCCCAGCATTTT.

The chain links TRBV10-1 to TRBJ1-5, with unresolved D. V dropped 0 bases and J dropped 11 bases, with 11 bases sitting between them. The length of the CDR3 is 13 residues. Germline V gene lookup returns CDR1 WNHNN and CDR2 SYGVQD (reference sequence). The CDR3 is CASSESEGWAQHF. CDR3 nucleotides: TGCGCCAGCAGTGAGTCGGAAGGGTGGGCCCAGCATTTT.

This clonotype has a handful of counts. One junction end does not reproduce the germline sequence, and a read error may be involved. The V call is TRBV5-1, the J call TRBJ1-4, with D possibly being TRBD1 (5 bases). This CDR3 spans 14 amino acids. The V gene's germline CDR1 is SGHRS and CDR2 YFSETQ. Here the CDR3 DNA reads TGTGCCAGCAGCCGCCGGGACTCAGATGAAAAACTGTTTTTT. It specifies CASSRRDSDEKLFF.

This clonotype came up many times. The chain has TRBV7-2 and TRBJ2-4; TRBD1 agrees at 11 bases. V shed 3 bases, J shed 9 bases, and the junction held 4 bases outside the gene matches. The CDR3 covers 14 residues. The germline V gene has CDR1 SGHTA and CDR2 FQGNSA. The CDR3 sequence: CASSFGTGGGIQYF. CDR3 coding DNA: TGTGCCAGCAGCTTCGGGACAGGGGGTGGCATTCAGTACTTC. Full variable domain (outside the CDR3, taken from reference TRBV7-2 and TRBJ2-4): GAGVSQSPSNKVTEKGKDVELRCDPISGHTALYWYRQSLGQGLEFLIYFQGNSAPDKSGLPSDRFSAERTGGSVSTLTIQRTQQEDSAVYLCASSFGTGGGIQYFGAGTRLSVL.

This clonotype showed up many times. This chain links TRBV5-5 with TRBJ2-2; D perhaps matches TRBD2 (6 bases). The CDR3 runs to 16 residues. Trimming left V 0 bases short and J 4 bases short, with 13 bases between. In germline, CDR1 is SGHKS, CDR2 YYEKEE (reference sequence). In DNA, the CDR3 is TGTGCCAGCAGCTTGGCCTGGGGAGGCGGCACCGGGGAGCTGTTTTTT. It is translated as CASSLAWGGGTGELFF.

This clonotype was picked up a small number of times. This chain's CDR3 is CASSRGPNRNEQYF. For the CDR3, the DNA is TGTGCCAGCAGTCGAGGACCTAACAGGAACGAGCAGTACTTC. V gene TRBV13 combines with J gene TRBJ2-7, with TRBD1 as a possible D gene (5 bases). Germline values: CDR1 PRHDT, CDR2 FYEKMQ (reference sequence). The V and J ends lost 6 bases and 5 bases respectively, with 17 bases between them. The CDR3 runs 14 residues.

Concerning this clonotype itself: Just one base apart from a much larger clone, this may be a read error. The J gene is TRBJ1-2, the V gene TRBV6-2 or TRBV6-3; weak D call: TRBD1 (5 bases). CDR1 MNHEY and CDR2 SVGEGT come from the germline V gene. The CDR3 loop spans 13 amino acids. Trimming took off 6 bases at V and 6 bases at J, with 14 bases between the two ends. CDR3 residues: CASRPQEADGYTF. CDR3 nucleotide sequence: TGTGCCAGCAGGCCACAGGAGGCAGATGGCTACACCTTC.

At least ten counts were recorded for this clonotype. The CDR3 region has the DNA TGTGCCAGCAGTTTTTGGCAGAGCTCCTACAATGAGCAGTTCTTC. This gives the protein CASSFWQSSYNEQFF. J is TRBJ2-1 and V is TRBV12-3 or TRBV12-4; D is uncertain. V lost 3 bases, J lost 0 bases, and 9 bases lay in between. The CDR3 runs 15 residues.

This sequence joins TRBV19 and TRBJ1-5; unclear D gene. The CDR3 consists of 15 residues. V lost 1 base to trimming and J lost 3 bases, with 10 bases between them. Germline V CDR1 and CDR2: LNHDA, SQIVND (reference sequence). This CDR3 is CASSIVPGNNQPQHF. The CDR3 nucleotides read TGTGCCAGTAGTATAGTTCCGGGGAACAATCAGCCCCAGCATTTT.

This clonotype was found many times. V and J are TRBV6-1 and TRBJ2-5, with D possibly being TRBD1 or TRBD2 (5 bases each). CDR1 and CDR2 (germline): MNHNS, SASEGT. This CDR3 spans 14 amino acids. V lost 5 bases, J lost 5 bases, and 15 bases lay in between. The CDR3 protein is CASSSHGGAETQYF. DNA of the CDR3: TGTGCCAGCAGTTCCCATGGGGGTGCCGAGACCCAGTACTTC.

At least ten counts were recorded for this clonotype. V and J are TRBV10-3 and TRBJ1-1, with D perhaps TRBD1 (5 bases). Trimming pared 6 bases from V and 3 bases from J, leaving 11 bases between. CDR3 length: 13 amino acids. CDR1 and CDR2 (germline): ENHRY, SYGVKD. For the CDR3, the DNA is TGTGCCATCAGCGGGGCACAGTACACTGAAGCTTTCTTT. Translated: CAISGAQYTEAFF.

The sample holds many counts of this clonotype. The CDR3 nucleotides are TGTGCCAGCAGCTTAGGGGCAGGGCCCGGCTACGAGCAGTACTTC. Amino acid sequence: CASSLGAGPGYEQYF. The V gene is TRBV11-2, the J gene TRBJ2-7; D is possibly TRBD1 (5 bases). This CDR3 is 15 amino acids long. V was cut by 1 base and J by 3 bases, with 13 bases left in between. The germline V gene has CDR1 SGHAT and CDR2 FQNNGV.

The sample holds many counts of this clonotype. The chain uses TRBV20-1 and TRBJ2-1; a weak D match, TRBD2 (5 bases). CDR1 DFQATT and CDR2 SNEGSKA come from the germline V gene (reference sequence). This CDR3 spans 16 amino acids. V was pared by 1 base and J by 0 bases, with 13 bases between. CDR3 sequence (DNA): TGCAGTGCTAGAGTTTGGCGGGCACCCTCCTACAATGAGCAGTTCTTC. Amino acid sequence: CSARVWRAPSYNEQFF.